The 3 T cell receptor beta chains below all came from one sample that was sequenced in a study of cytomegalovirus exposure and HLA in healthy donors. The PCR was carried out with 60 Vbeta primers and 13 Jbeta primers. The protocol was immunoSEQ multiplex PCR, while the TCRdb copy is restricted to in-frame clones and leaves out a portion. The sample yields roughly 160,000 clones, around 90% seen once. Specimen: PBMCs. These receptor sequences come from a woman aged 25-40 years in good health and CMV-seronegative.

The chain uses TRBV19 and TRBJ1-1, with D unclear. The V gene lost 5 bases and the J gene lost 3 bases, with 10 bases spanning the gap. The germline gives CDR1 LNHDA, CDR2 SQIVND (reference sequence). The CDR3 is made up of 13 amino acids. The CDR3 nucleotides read TGTGCCAGTAGTCCGCGGGGTCACACTGAAGCTTTCTTT. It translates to CASSPRGHTEAFF.

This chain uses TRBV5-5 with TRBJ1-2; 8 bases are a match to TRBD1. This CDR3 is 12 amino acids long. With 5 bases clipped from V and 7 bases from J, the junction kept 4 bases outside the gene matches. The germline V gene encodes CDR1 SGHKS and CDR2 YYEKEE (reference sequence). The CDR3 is CASRQGVSGYTF. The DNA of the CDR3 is TGTGCCAGCAGACAGGGGGTTAGTGGCTACACCTTC.

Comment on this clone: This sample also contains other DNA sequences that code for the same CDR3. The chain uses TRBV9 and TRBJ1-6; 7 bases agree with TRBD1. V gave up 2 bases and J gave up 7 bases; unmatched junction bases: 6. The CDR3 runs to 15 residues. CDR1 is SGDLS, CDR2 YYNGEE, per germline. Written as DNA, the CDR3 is TGTGCCAGCAGCGTCACCGGGACAGAGAATTCACCCCTCCACTTT. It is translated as CASSVTGTENSPLHF.